One sample yielded the 22 T cell receptor beta chains listed below, sequenced in a study of blood T cell repertoires in COVID-19. This table comes from immunoSEQ multiplex PCR, and its TCRdb copy is limited to in-frame clones, with some not included. The repertoire holds over 150,000 clones, with around 89% as singletons. What was sequenced was peripheral blood. These receptors originate from a man between 50 and 59 years old who had recovered from COVID-19.

This CDR3 reads CASTGSENYGYTF. The CDR3 bases are TGTGCCAGTACAGGGTCGGAAAACTATGGCTACACCTTC. The genes are TRBV6-5 and TRBJ1-2; a possible D gene is TRBD1 (6 bases). CDR3 length: 13 residues. Germline V gene lookup returns CDR1 MNHEY and CDR2 SVGAGI. The V end lost 9 bases, the J end lost 2 bases, and 13 bases lay between the germline ends.

The rearrangement links TRBV29-1 to TRBJ1-4, with D possibly being TRBD1 (6 bases). The V and J ends lost 7 bases and 0 bases respectively, with 21 bases between them. Germline V gene data show CDR1 as SQVTM and CDR2 as ANQGSEA. The CDR3 covers 17 residues. CDR3 in DNA: TGCAGCGCCTACTCATCCGGGGGGGGCGCAACTAATGAAAAACTGTTTTTT. Protein product: CSAYSSGGGATNEKLFF.

This clone was seen only a few times. V usage is TRBV2 and J usage is TRBJ2-7; TRBD1 aligns across 7 bases. This CDR3 has 16 amino acids. In germline, CDR1 is SNHLY, CDR2 FYNNEI. V was pared by 7 bases and J by 2 bases, with 14 bases of the junction left unmatched. CDR3 sequence: CASTNGQEGFTYEQYF. Written as DNA, the CDR3 is TGTGCCAGCACCAACGGACAGGAAGGTTTCACCTACGAGCAGTACTTC.

The chain recombines TRBV5-4 with TRBJ2-5; 12 nucleotides match TRBD2. With 5 bases clipped from V and 2 bases from J, the junction kept 7 bases outside the gene matches. The CDR3 sequence is 16 residues long. Germline V lookup: CDR1 SGHNT, CDR2 YYREEE (reference sequence). The CDR3 loop reads CASRHILAGGQETQYF. The CDR3, as DNA: TGTGCCAGCAGACATATACTAGCGGGAGGACAAGAGACCCAGTACTTC.

This sequence joins TRBV6-1 and TRBJ1-3, with a tentative D call TRBD1 (5 bases). CDR3 length equals 20 residues. Germline V lookup: CDR1 MNHNS, CDR2 SASEGT. V lost 2 bases, J lost 0 bases, and 23 bases lay in between. As DNA, the CDR3 is TGTGCCAGCAGTGAACAAGGAGCGGGGGAGCCCTTATCCTCTGGAAACACCATATATTTT. Translated: CASSEQGAGEPLSSGNTIYF.

The V gene is TRBV5-4, the J gene TRBJ1-2, with TRBD1 matching 9 bases. The CDR3 runs 15 residues. V trimming: 3 bases; J trimming: 6 bases; junction bases outside the gene matches: 9. The germline V gene has CDR1 SGHNT and CDR2 YYREEE (reference sequence). In nucleotides, the CDR3 is TGTGCCAGCAGCTCCTTCAAACAGGGGGCCAATGGCTACACCTTC. Amino acid sequence: CASSSFKQGANGYTF.

This chain connects TRBV18 to TRBJ2-5, with 7 positions matching TRBD1. The CDR3 is 15 residues long. CDR1 is KGHSH, CDR2 LQKENI, per germline. The junction had 7 bases not matched to a gene; V was cut back by 3 bases and J by 3 bases. CDR3 sequence reads: CASSPNRGLEETQYF. The CDR3 coding sequence is TGTGCCAGCTCACCTAACAGGGGTCTCGAAGAGACCCAGTACTTC.

The gene calls are TRBV3-1 (or the pseudogene TRBV3-2) and TRBJ2-1; TRBD1 agrees at 10 bases. The CDR3 length is 17 residues. The ends lost 1 base at V and 8 bases at J; junction bases unmatched: 11. Germline loops: CDR1 LGHDT, CDR2 YNNKEL (reference sequence). CDR3 nucleotides: TGTGCCAGCAGCCAAGGTCCGGGGACAGGGGTTTTCCATGAGCAGTTCTTC. Amino acids: CASSQGPGTGVFHEQFF.

The rearrangement joins TRBV7-6 to TRBJ2-3, with TRBD2 matching over 9 bases. J gave up 1 base and V 5 bases, and 4 bases lay outside the gene matches. CDR1 and CDR2 (germline): SGHVS, FNYEAQ. The CDR3 extends over 15 amino acids. The DNA of the CDR3 is TGTGCCAGCAGCCTCGGGACTAGCCGCACAGATACGCAGTATTTT. This sequence encodes CASSLGTSRTDTQYF. The full variable domain, its missing parts supplied by reference TRBV7-6 and TRBJ2-3, is GAGVSQSPRYKVTKRGQDVALRCDPISGHVSLYWYRQALGQGPEFLTYFNYEAQQDKSGLPNDRFSAERPEGSISTLTIQRTEQRDSAMYRCASSLGTSRTDTQYFGPGTRLTVL.

J is TRBJ1-2 and V is TRBV5-6; 10 positions agree with TRBD1. This CDR3 has 13 residues. The J segment lost 7 bases and the V segment lost 4 bases, leaving 4 bases of the junction unmatched. Per the germline V gene, CDR1 is SGHDT and CDR2 is YYEEEE. This CDR3 reads CASSRQGAGGYTF. CDR3 DNA sequence: TGTGCCAGCAGCAGACAGGGGGCGGGTGGCTACACCTTC.

V usage is TRBV6-5 and J usage is TRBJ2-3; perhaps TRBD1 as D (5 bases). The CDR3 is 16 amino acids. Germline assignment: CDR1 MNHEY and CDR2 SVGAGI. The germline V and J ends were trimmed by 0 bases and 1 base, with 11 bases remaining between them. The CDR3 region has the DNA TGTGCCAGCAGTTACTCGGCAGGGAAGCGCACAGATACGCAGTATTTT. Translated, it gives CASSYSAGKRTDTQYF.

The CDR3 region is CASSLLQGQGYTF. The CDR3 DNA sequence: TGTGCCAGCAGCTTATTACAGGGTCAAGGCTACACCTTC. The chain recombines TRBV7-8 with TRBJ1-2, with D perhaps matching TRBD1 (6 bases). The length of the CDR3 is 13 residues. Per the germline V gene, CDR1 is SGHVS and CDR2 is FQNEAQ. V was pared by 2 bases and J by 8 bases, with 12 bases between.

The V call is TRBV5-8, the J call TRBJ1-2, with D maybe TRBD1 (5 bases). The V and J ends lost 0 bases and 2 bases respectively, with 17 bases between them. CDR3 length equals 17 residues. CDR1 is SGHTS, CDR2 YDEGEE, per germline. DNA of the CDR3: TGTGCCAGCAGCTTGGACGGTTCAGGGTTGGGCAACTATGGCTACACCTTC. This translates into CASSLDGSGLGNYGYTF.

In nucleotides, the CDR3 is TGTGCCAGCAGCTTAGAGGGGAGGGGAGAGCAGTACTTC. As protein: CASSLEGRGEQYF. V usage is TRBV7-2 and J usage is TRBJ2-7, with 7 nucleotides matching TRBD2. Germline CDR1 SGHTA, CDR2 FQGNSA. This CDR3 spans 13 amino acids. V lost 1 base and J lost 7; bases outside the gene matches: 4.

The chain employs TRBV4-2 and TRBJ2-1; maybe TRBD2 (6 bases). The germline V and J ends were trimmed by 0 bases and 4 bases, with 16 bases remaining between them. This CDR3 is 17 amino acids long. CDR1 and CDR2 (germline): LGHNA, YNFKEQ. The CDR3 nucleotides are TGTGCCAGCAGCCAAGATCTTGGAGGGATTTCTTACAATGAGCAGTTCTTC. Translating it yields CASSQDLGGISYNEQFF.

The chain joins TRBV27 to TRBJ2-2; D perhaps matches TRBD1 (6 bases). Between the trimmed V and J ends, which lost 5 bases and 3 bases, there was a span of 13 bases. CDR1 MNHEY and CDR2 SMNVEV come from the germline V gene (reference sequence). CDR3 length: 15 residues. The CDR3 region is CASSPDRRDTGELFF. The DNA for the CDR3 is TGTGCCAGCAGTCCTGACAGGCGAGACACCGGGGAGCTGTTTTTT.

The rearrangement joins TRBV5-4 to TRBJ2-3, with no clear D. Germline CDR1 is SGHNT and CDR2 is YYREEE (reference sequence). The CDR3 runs 14 residues. Trimming took 1 base from V and 2 from J, leaving 8 bases between them. The CDR3 is CASSLSGSTDTQYF. CDR3 coding DNA: TGTGCCAGCAGCTTGTCAGGTTCCACAGATACGCAGTATTTT.

V gene TRBV5-5 combines with J gene TRBJ2-1; the match to TRBD2 covers 11 bases. With V trimmed by 4 bases and J by 3 bases, 9 bases remained unmatched. The germline CDR1 and CDR2 sequences are SGHKS and YYEKEE (reference sequence). The length of the CDR3 is 17 residues. The CDR3 protein is CASSTGLAVRDYNEQFF. CDR3 coding DNA: TGTGCCAGCAGCACGGGACTAGCGGTAAGGGACTACAATGAGCAGTTCTTC.

This clone appeared once. The chain carries TRBV28 and TRBJ2-6; D might be TRBD1 (5 bases). V lost 4 bases and J 0 bases, leaving 16 bases between the germline ends. CDR3 length: 18 residues. Per germline, CDR1 MDHEN and CDR2 SYDVKM. CDR3 sequence reads: CASSSRQGAISGANVLTF. In nucleotides, the CDR3 is TGTGCCAGCAGTTCAAGACAAGGGGCAATCTCTGGGGCCAACGTCCTGACTTTC.

This chain connects TRBV20-1 to TRBJ1-4; 8 bases are shared with TRBD1. J gave up 7 bases and V 3 bases, and 7 bases lay outside the gene matches. The CDR3 is 14 amino acids. The germline V gene encodes CDR1 DFQATT and CDR2 SNEGSKA (reference sequence). Here the CDR3 reads CSASSGQGFEKLFF. DNA of the CDR3: TGCAGTGCTAGTTCAGGACAGGGATTTGAAAAACTGTTTTTT.

This sequence joins TRBV18 and TRBJ1-1; TRBD1 agrees at 12 bases. V shed 1 base and J 7 bases; nucleotides not matched to a gene: 10. The CDR3 covers 17 residues. Germline V gene lookup returns CDR1 KGHSH and CDR2 LQKENI. The CDR3 reads CASSPLGTGGAGIEAFF. Written as DNA, the CDR3 is TGTGCCAGCTCACCACTCGGGACAGGGGGCGCGGGGATTGAAGCTTTCTTT.

The V and J genes are TRBV19 and TRBJ1-1; D is unclear. This CDR3 region has 14 residues. V shed 2 bases and J shed 8 bases, with 15 bases lying between them. Per the germline V gene, CDR1 is LNHDA and CDR2 is SQIVND (reference sequence). This CDR3 is CASSIKGGFSEAFF. CDR3 bases: TGTGCCAGTAGTATAAAAGGAGGTTTCTCGGAAGCTTTCTTT. Full variable domain (remainder filled in from reference TRBV19 and TRBJ1-1): DGGITQSPKYLFRKEGQNVTLSCEQNLNHDAMYWYRQDPGQGLRLIYYSQIVNDFQKGDIAEGYSVSREKKESFPLTVTSAQKNPTAFYLCASSIKGGFSEAFFGQGTRLTVV.